Sequencing of this T cell receptor (beta chain) was carried out in a study of metastatic and nonmetastatic thyroid tumors. Study background: Samples came from malignant and benign thyroid patients, and repertoires were compared across blood and tumor or nodule tissue.

Notes on the study in general: Compared with benign nodules, malignant thyroid tumors were reported to have significantly higher TCR beta diversity in both blood and tumor.

Authors' analysis steps: In papillary thyroid cancer, a distant-metastasis classifier was built using CDR3 differences across clinicopathological groups. TCRdb called clones again from the PCR reads with MiXCR. The V and J calls, along with clone size, are taken from TCRdb and not from the paper's own processing. Altogether 15,000 to 20,000 clones are present, approximately 15% being singletons, with the ten largest covering roughly 17%. The CDR3 spans 16 residues. V lost 0 bases, J lost 4 bases, and 6 bases stayed unmatched. Germline CDR1 MGHRA, CDR2 YSYEKL. Until they underwent thyroid surgery, no patient had received any treatment. This clone was observed many times. Its specificity is not known.

V is TRBV4-1 and J is TRBJ2-7, with 10 bases identical to TRBD2. The sequencing input was blood. This sequence originates from a female donor with papillary thyroid cancer or a benign thyroid nodule (not recorded which). Some clones in this sample may be carry-over from other donors' samples. The CDR3 loop is CASSQEPAGGLYEQYF. The DNA for the CDR3 is TGCGCCAGCAGCCAAGAGCCAGCGGGGGGGCTGTACGAGCAGTACTTC.